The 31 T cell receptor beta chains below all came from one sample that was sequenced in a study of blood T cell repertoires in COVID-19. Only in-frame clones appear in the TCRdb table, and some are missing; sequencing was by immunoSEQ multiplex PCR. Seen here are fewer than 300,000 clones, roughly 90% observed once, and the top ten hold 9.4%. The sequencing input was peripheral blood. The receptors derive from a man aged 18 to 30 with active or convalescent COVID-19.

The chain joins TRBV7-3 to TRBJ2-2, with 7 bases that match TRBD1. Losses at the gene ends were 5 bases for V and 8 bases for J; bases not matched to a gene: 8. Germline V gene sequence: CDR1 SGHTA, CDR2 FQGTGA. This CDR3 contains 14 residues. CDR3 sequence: CASSPTGTAGELFF. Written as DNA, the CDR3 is TGTGCCAGCAGCCCAACCGGGACAGCAGGGGAGCTGTTTTTT. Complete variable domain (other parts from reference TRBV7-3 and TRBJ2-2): GAGVSQTPSNKVTEKGKYVELRCDPISGHTALYWYRQSLGQGPEFLIYFQGTGAADDSGLPNDRFFAVRPEGSVSTLKIQRTERGDSAVYLCASSPTGTAGELFFGEGSRLTVL.

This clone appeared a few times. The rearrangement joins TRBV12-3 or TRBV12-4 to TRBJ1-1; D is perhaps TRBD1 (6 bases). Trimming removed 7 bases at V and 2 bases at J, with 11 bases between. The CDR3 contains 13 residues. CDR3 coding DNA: TGTGCCAGCAACATGGACAGAAACACTGAAGCTTTCTTT. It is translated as CASNMDRNTEAFF.

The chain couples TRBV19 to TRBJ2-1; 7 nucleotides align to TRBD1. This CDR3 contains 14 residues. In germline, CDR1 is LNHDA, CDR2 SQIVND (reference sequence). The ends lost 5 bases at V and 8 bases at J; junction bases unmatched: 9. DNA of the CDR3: TGTGCCAGTAGTCTTCGGACAGGTTCGGATGAGCAGTTCTTC. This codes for CASSLRTGSDEQFF. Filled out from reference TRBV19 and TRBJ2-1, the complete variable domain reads DGGITQSPKYLFRKEGQNVTLSCEQNLNHDAMYWYRQDPGQGLRLIYYSQIVNDFQKGDIAEGYSVSREKKESFPLTVTSAQKNPTAFYLCASSLRTGSDEQFFGPGTRLTVL.

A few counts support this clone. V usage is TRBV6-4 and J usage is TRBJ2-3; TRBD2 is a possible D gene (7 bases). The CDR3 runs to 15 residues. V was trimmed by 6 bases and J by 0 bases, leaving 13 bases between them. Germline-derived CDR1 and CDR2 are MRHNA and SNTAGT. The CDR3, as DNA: TGTGCCAGCAGCGCCGAGGGGGGGAGCACAGATACGCAGTATTTT. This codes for CASSAEGGSTDTQYF.

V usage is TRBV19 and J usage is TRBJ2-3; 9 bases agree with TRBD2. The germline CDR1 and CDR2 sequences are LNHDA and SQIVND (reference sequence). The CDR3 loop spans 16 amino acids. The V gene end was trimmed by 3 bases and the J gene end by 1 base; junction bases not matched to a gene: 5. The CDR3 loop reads CASSIKGGGGTDTQYF. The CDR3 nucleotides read TGTGCCAGTAGTATCAAAGGCGGGGGGGGCACAGATACGCAGTATTTT.

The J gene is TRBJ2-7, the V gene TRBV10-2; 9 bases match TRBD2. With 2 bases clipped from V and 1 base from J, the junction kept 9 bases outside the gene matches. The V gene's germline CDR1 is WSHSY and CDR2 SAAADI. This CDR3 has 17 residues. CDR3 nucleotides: TGCGCCAGCAGTGAGGAAAGAGCGGGGGGCCGGTCCTACGAGCAGTACTTC. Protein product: CASSEERAGGRSYEQYF.

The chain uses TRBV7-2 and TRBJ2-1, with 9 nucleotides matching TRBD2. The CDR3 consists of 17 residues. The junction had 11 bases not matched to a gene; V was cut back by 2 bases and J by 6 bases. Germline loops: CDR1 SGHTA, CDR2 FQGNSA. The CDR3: CASSLPWRGGGSNEQFF. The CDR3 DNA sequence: TGTGCCAGCAGCTTACCCTGGCGGGGGGGCGGCTCCAATGAGCAGTTCTTC. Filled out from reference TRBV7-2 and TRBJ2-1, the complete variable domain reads GAGVSQSPSNKVTEKGKDVELRCDPISGHTALYWYRQSLGQGLEFLIYFQGNSAPDKSGLPSDRFSAERTGGSVSTLTIQRTQQEDSAVYLCASSLPWRGGGSNEQFFGPGTRLTVL.

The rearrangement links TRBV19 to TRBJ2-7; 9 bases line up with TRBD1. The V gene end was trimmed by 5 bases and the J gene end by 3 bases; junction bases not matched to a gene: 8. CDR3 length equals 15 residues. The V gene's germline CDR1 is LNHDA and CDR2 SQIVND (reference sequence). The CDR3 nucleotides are TGTGCCAGTAGTGCGGGACAGGGATCATACTACGAGCAGTACTTC. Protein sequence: CASSAGQGSYYEQYF.

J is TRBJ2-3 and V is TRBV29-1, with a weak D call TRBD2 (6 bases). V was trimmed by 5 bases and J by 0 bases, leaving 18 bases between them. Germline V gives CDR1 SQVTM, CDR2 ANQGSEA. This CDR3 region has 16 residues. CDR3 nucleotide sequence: TGCAGCGTTAAGGGCTCCCAGGAGGGCAGCACAGATACGCAGTATTTT. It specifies CSVKGSQEGSTDTQYF.

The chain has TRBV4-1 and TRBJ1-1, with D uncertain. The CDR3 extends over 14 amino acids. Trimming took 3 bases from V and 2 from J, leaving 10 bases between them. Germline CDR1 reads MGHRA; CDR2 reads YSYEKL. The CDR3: CASSQSFRNTEAFF. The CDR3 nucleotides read TGCGCCAGCAGCCAGTCCTTCCGTAACACTGAAGCTTTCTTT.

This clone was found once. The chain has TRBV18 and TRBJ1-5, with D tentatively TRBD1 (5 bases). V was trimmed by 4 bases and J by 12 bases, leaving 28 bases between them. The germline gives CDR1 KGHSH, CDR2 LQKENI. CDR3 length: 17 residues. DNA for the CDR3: TGTGCCAGCTCACAGGGTGGGGCAGGACCTTCCCCTTGGATCCAGCATTTT. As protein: CASSQGGAGPSPWIQHF.

The CDR3 nucleotides are TGTGCCAGCAGTCCCCGGACAGGGGTTTACTATGGCTACACCTTC. As protein: CASSPRTGVYYGYTF. The chain is built from TRBV6-5 and TRBJ1-2, with 9 bases lining up with TRBD1. The CDR3 has 15 amino acids. Germline values: CDR1 MNHEY, CDR2 SVGAGI. V trimming: 5 bases; J trimming: 3 bases; junction bases outside the gene matches: 7.

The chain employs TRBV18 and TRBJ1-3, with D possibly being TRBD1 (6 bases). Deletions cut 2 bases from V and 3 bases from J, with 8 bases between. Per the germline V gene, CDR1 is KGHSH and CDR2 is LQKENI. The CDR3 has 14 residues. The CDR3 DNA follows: TGTGCCAGCTCACCAACAGGGAGTGGAAACACCATATATTTT. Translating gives CASSPTGSGNTIYF.

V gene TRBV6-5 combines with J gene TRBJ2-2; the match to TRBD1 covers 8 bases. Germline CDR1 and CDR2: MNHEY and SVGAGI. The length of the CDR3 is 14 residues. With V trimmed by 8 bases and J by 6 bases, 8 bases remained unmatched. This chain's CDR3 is CASDRMDRAGELFF. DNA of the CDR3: TGTGCCAGCGATCGGATGGACAGGGCCGGGGAGCTGTTTTTT.

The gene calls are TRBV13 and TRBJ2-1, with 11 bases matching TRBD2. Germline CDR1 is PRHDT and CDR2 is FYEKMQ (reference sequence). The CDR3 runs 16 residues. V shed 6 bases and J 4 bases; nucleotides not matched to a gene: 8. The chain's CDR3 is CASRRRTSGPYNEQFF. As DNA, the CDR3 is TGTGCCAGCAGGAGACGGACTAGCGGGCCTTACAATGAGCAGTTCTTC. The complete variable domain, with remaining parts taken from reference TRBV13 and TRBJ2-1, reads AAGVIQSPRHLIKEKRETATLKCYPIPRHDTVYWYQQGPGQDPQFLISFYEKMQSDKGSIPDRFSAQQFSDYHSELNMSSLELGDSALYFCASRRRTSGPYNEQFFGPGTRLTVL.

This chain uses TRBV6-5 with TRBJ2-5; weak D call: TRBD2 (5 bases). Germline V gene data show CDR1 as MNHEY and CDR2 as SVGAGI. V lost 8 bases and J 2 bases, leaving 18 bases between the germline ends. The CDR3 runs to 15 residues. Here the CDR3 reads CASPTGGGGQETQYF. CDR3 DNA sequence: TGTGCCAGCCCGACCGGAGGAGGCGGACAAGAGACCCAGTACTTC.

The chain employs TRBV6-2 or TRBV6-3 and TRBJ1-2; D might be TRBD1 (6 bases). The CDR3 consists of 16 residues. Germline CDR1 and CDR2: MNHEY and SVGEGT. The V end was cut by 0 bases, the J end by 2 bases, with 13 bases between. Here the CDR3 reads CASSYSKGEGNYGYTF. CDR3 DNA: TGTGCCAGCAGTTACTCCAAGGGGGAAGGCAACTATGGCTACACCTTC.

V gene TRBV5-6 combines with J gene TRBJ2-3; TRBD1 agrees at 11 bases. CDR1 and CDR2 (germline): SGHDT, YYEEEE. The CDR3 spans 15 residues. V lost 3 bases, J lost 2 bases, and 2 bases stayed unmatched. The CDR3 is CASSSDRGHTDTQYF. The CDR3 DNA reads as TGTGCCAGCAGCTCGGACAGGGGGCACACAGATACGCAGTATTTT.

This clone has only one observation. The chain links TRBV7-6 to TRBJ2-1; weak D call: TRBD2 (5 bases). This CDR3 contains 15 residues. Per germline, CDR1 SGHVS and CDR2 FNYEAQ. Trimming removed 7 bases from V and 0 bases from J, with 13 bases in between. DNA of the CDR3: TGTGCCAGCACCATCGGGGTAGGCTCCTACAATGAGCAGTTCTTC. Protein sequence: CASTIGVGSYNEQFF.

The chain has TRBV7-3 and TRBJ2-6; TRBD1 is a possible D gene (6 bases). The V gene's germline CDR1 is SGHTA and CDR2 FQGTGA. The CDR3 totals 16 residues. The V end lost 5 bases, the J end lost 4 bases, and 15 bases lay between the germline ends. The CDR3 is CASSLRGGSGANVLTF. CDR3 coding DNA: TGTGCCAGCAGCCTTAGAGGGGGAAGCGGGGCCAACGTCCTGACTTTC.

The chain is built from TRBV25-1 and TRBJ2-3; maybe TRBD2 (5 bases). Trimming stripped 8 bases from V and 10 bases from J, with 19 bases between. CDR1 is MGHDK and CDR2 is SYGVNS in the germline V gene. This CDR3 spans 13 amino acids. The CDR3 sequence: CASAPLGGQAQYF. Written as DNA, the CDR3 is TGTGCCAGCGCCCCCCTCGGAGGCCAGGCGCAGTATTTT. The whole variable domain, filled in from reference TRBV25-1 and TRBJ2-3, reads EADIYQTPRYLVIGTGKKITLECSQTMGHDKMYWYQQDPGMELHLIHYSYGVNSTEKGDLSSESTVSRIRTEHFPLTLESARPSHTSQYLCASAPLGGQAQYFGPGTRLTVL.

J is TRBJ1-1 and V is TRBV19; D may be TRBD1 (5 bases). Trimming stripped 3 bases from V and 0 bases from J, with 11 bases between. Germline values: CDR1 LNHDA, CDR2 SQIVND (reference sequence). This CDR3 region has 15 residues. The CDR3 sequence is CASSIFGGLNTEAFF. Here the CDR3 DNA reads TGTGCCAGTAGTATCTTCGGGGGGTTGAACACTGAAGCTTTCTTT. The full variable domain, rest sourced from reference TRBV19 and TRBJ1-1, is DGGITQSPKYLFRKEGQNVTLSCEQNLNHDAMYWYRQDPGQGLRLIYYSQIVNDFQKGDIAEGYSVSREKKESFPLTVTSAQKNPTAFYLCASSIFGGLNTEAFFGQGTRLTVV.

The CDR3 sequence is CASSYSGQGTYGYTF. The DNA of the CDR3 is TGTGCCAGCAGTTACTCGGGACAGGGAACCTATGGCTACACCTTC. The chain is built from TRBV6-6 and TRBJ1-2, with TRBD1 matching 9 bases. Germline values: CDR1 MNHNY, CDR2 SVGAGI (reference sequence). Losses at the gene ends were 0 bases for V and 4 bases for J; bases not matched to a gene: 3. The CDR3 runs to 15 residues.

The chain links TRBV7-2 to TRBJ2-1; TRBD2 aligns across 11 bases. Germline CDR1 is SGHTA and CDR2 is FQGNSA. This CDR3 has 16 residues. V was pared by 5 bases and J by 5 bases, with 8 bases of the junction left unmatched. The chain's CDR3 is CASSPTRLAGNNEQFF. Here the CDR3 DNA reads TGTGCCAGCAGCCCAACTCGACTAGCGGGGAACAATGAGCAGTTCTTC.

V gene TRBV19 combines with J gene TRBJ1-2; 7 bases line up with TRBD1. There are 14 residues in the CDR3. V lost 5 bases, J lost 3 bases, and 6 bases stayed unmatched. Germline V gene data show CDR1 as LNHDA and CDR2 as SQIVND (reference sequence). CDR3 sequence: CASSSGTDYYGYTF. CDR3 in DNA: TGTGCCAGTAGTTCGGGGACAGACTACTATGGCTACACCTTC.

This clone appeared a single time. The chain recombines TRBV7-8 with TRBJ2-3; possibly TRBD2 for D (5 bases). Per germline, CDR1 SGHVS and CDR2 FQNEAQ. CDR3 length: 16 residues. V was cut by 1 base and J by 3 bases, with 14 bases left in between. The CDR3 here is CASSLDRGFWTDTQYF. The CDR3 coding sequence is TGTGCCAGCAGCTTAGACCGCGGGTTTTGGACAGATACGCAGTATTTT.

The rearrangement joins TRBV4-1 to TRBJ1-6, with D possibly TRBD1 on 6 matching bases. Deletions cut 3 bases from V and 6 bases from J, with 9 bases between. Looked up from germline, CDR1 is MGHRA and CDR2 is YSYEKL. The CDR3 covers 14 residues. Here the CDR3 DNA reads TGCGCCAGCAGCCAGGGGGCGGGTAATTCACCCCTCCACTTT. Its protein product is CASSQGAGNSPLHF.

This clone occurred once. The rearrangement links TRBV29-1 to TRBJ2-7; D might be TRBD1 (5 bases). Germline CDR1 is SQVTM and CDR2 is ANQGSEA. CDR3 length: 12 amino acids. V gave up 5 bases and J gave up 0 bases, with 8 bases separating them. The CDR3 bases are TGCAGCGTTTCCGACAGCTCCTACGAGCAGTACTTC. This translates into CSVSDSSYEQYF.

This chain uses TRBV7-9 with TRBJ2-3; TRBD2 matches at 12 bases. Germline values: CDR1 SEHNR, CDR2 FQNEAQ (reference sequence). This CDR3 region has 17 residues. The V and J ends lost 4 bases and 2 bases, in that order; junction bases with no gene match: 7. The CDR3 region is CASSSRLAGASTDTQYF. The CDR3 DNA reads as TGTGCCAGCAGCTCGAGACTAGCGGGGGCCTCCACAGATACGCAGTATTTT.

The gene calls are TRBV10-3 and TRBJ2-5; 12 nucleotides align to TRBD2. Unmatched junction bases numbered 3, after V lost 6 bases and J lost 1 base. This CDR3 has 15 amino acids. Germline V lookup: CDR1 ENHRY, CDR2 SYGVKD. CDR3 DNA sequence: TGTGCCATCAGGGGGGGACTAGCGGGCCAAGAGACCCAGTACTTC. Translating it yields CAIRGGLAGQETQYF.

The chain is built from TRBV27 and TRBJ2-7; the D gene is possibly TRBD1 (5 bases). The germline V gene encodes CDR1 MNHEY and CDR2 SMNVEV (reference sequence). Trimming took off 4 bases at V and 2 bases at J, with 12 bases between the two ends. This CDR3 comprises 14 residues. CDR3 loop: CASSSTDSTYEQYF. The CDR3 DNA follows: TGTGCCAGCAGTTCGACAGATTCTACCTACGAGCAGTACTTC.